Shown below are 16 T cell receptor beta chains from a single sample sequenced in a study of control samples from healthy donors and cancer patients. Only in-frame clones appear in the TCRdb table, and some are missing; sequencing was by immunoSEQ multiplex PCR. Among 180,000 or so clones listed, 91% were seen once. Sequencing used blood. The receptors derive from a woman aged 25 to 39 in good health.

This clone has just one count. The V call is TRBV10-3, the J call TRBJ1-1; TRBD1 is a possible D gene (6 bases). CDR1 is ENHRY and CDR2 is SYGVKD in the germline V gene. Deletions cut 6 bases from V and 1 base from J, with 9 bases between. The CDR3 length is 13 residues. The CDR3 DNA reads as TGTGCCATCAGACCGACAGGGAACACTGAAGCTTTCTTT. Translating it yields CAIRPTGNTEAFF.

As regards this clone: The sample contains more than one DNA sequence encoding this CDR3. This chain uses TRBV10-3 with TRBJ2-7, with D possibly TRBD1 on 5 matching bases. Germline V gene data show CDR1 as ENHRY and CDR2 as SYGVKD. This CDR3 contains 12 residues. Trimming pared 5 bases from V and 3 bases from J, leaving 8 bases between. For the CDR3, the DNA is TGTGCCATCAGTCTTCAGGGCTACGAGCAGTACTTC. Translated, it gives CAISLQGYEQYF.

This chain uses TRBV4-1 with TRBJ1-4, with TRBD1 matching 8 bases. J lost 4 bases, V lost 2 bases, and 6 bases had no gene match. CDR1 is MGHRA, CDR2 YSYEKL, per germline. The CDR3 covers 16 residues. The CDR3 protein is CASSQPGQGRNEKLFF. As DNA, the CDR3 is TGCGCCAGCAGCCAACCCGGACAGGGTCGTAATGAAAAACTGTTTTTT.

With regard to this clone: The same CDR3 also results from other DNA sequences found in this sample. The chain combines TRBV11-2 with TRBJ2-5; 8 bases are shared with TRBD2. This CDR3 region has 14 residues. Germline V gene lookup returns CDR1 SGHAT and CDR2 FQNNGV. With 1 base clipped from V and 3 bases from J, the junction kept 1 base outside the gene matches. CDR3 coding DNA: TGTGCCAGCAGCTTAGCGGGGGGGAAAGAGACCCAGTACTTC. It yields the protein CASSLAGGKETQYF.

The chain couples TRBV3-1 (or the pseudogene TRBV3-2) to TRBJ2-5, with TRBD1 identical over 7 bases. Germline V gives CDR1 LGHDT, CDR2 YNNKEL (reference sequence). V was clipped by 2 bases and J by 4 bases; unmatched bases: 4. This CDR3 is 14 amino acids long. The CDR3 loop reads CASSQKNRGETQYF. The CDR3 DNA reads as TGTGCCAGCAGCCAAAAAAACAGGGGAGAGACCCAGTACTTC.

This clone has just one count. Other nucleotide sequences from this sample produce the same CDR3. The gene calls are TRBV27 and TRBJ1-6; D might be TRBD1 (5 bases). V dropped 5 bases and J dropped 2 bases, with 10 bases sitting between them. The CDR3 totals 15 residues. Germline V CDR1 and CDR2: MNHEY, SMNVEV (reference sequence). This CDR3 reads CASSLTGPYNSPLHF. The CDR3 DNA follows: TGTGCCAGCAGTCTAACAGGCCCCTATAATTCACCCCTCCACTTT.

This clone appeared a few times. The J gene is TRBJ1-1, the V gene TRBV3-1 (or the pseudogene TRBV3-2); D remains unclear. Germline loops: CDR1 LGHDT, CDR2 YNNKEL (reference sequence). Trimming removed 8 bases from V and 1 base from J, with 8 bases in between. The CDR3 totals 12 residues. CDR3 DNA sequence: TGTGCCAGCTCTCGGCAGAACACTGAAGCTTTCTTT. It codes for CASSRQNTEAFF.

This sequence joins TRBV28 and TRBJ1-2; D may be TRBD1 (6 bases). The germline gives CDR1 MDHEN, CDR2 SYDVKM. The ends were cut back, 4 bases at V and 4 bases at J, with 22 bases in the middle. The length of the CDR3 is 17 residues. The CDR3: CASSSLTANRVAYGYTF. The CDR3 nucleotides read TGTGCCAGCAGTTCCCTTACAGCCAACAGGGTTGCCTATGGCTACACCTTC.

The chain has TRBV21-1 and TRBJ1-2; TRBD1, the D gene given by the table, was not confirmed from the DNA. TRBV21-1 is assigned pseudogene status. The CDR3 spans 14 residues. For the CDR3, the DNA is TGTGCCAGCAGCAAAGCGCAGGCAGGCTATGGCTACACCTTC. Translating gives CASSKAQAGYGYTF.

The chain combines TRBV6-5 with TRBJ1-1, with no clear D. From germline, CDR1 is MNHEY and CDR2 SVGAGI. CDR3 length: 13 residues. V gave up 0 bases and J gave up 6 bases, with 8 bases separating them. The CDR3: CASSYSGWAEAFF. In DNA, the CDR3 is TGTGCCAGCAGTTACTCGGGGTGGGCTGAAGCTTTCTTT.

The CDR3, as DNA: TGTGCCAGCAGTTGGGGGGGTTCCACTGAAGCTTTCTTT. Protein product: CASSWGGSTEAFF. The rearrangement joins TRBV27 to TRBJ1-1, with D possibly matching TRBD1 (5 bases). Trimming took off 4 bases at V and 4 bases at J, with 10 bases between the two ends. The V gene's germline CDR1 is MNHEY and CDR2 SMNVEV (reference sequence). This CDR3 is 13 amino acids long.

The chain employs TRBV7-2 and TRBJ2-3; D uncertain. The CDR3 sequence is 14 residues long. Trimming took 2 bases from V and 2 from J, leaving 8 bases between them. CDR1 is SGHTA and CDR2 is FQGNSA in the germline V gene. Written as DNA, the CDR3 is TGTGCCAGCAGCTTACGGCAGGTCACAGATACGCAGTATTTT. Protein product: CASSLRQVTDTQYF.

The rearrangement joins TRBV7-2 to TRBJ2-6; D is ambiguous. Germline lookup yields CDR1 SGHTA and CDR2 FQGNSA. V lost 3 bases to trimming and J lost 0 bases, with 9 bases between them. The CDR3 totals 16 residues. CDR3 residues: CASSFSGASGANVLTF. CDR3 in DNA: TGTGCCAGCAGCTTTTCCGGAGCCTCTGGGGCCAACGTCCTGACTTTC.

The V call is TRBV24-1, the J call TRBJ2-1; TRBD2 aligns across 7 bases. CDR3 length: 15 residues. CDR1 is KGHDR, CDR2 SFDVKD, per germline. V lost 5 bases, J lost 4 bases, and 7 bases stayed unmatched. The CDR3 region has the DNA TGTGCCACCAGTGTCGGGGGGACTAATTACAATGAGCAGTTCTTC. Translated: CATSVGGTNYNEQFF.

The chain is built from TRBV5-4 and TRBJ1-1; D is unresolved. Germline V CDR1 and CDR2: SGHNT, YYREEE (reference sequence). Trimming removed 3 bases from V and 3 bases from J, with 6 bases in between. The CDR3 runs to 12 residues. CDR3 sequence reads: CASSSWDTEAFF. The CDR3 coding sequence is TGTGCCAGCAGCTCGTGGGACACTGAAGCTTTCTTT.

The CDR3 DNA reads TGTGCCAGCTCACGACCGGGACTAGCGGTAACCGGGGAGCTGTTTTTT. The encoded protein is CASSRPGLAVTGELFF. J is TRBJ2-2 and V is TRBV18; 11 bases are shared with TRBD2. CDR1 and CDR2 from the germline V gene are KGHSH and LQKENI. V gave up 4 bases and J gave up 5 bases; unmatched junction bases: 6. The CDR3 length is 16 residues.